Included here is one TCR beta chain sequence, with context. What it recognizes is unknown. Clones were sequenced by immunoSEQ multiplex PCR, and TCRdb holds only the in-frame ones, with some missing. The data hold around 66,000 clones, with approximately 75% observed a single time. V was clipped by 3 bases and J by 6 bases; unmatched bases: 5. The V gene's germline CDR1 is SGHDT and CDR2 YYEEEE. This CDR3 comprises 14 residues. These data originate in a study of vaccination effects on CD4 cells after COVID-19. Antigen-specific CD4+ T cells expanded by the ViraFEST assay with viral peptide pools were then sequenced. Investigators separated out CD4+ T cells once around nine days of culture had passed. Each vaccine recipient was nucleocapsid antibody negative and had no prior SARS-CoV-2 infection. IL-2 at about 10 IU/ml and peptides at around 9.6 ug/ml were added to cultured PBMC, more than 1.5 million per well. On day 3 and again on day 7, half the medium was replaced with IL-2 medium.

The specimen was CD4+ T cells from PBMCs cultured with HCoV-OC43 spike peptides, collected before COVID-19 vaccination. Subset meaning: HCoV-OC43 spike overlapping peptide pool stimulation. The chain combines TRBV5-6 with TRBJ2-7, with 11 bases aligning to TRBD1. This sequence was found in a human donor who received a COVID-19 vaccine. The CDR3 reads CASSYRDRGFEQYV. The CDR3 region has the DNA TGTGCCAGCAGCTACCGGGACAGGGGGTTCGAGCAGTACGTC.